The present TCR beta chain was sequenced within a study of blood T cell repertoires in COVID-19. Study summary: There were acute and convalescent COVID-19 samples, and they came from the United States, Italy and Spain. Sources were T cells, B-cell-depleted T cells, or PBMCs; the material itself was cDNA or gDNA.

Assay used: immunoSEQ multiplex PCR; TCRdb lists only in-frame clones, some missing. This table holds about 98,000 clones, over 80% found once. Per the germline V gene, CDR1 is SGHTA and CDR2 is FQGNSA. The junction had 6 bases not matched to a gene; V was cut back by 3 bases and J by 6 bases. CDR3 size: 14 residues. This clone was detected a few times. This clonotype was obtained from a man older than 75 with acute or convalescent COVID-19. The V call is TRBV7-2, the J call TRBJ2-7; 9 bases agree with TRBD2. The sample was peripheral blood. The CDR3 sequence is CASSFSGSSSEQYF. CDR3 in DNA: TGTGCCAGCAGCTTTAGCGGGAGTTCTTCCGAGCAGTACTTC.